Listed here are 17 T cell receptor beta chains from one sample, sequenced in a study of human T cells and chemical hapten exposure. TCRdb reanalysed the RACE reads using MiXCR and keeps one entry per CDR3 protein. The table records about 120,000 distinct CDR3 sequences, around 15% of them present only once. Described time point: patch test 1, 2 weeks after DPC sensitization. This sample's treatment: therapeutic diphenylcyclopropenone sensitization with weekly scalp DPC. The sample in question was whole blood, obtained in connection with sensitization to the hapten diphenylcyclopropenone (DPC). The source of these receptors is a man aged 18 to 30 with alopecia areata. Some clones in this sample may be carry-over from other donors' samples.

This clonotype was seen only a few times. The J gene is TRBJ2-7, the V gene TRBV27; 7 bases fit TRBD1. The CDR3 sequence is 18 residues long. From germline, CDR1 is MNHEY and CDR2 SMNVEV (reference sequence). The junction had 14 bases not matched to a gene; V was cut back by 3 bases and J by 0 bases. As DNA, the CDR3 is TGTGCCAGCAGTTTTCGCCGGGACAGCTTCCTAAGCTCCTACGAGCAGTACTTC. This gives the protein CASSFRRDSFLSSYEQYF.

This clonotype was picked up a small number of times. V usage is TRBV20-1 and J usage is TRBJ2-3; D may match TRBD1 or TRBD2 (5 bases each). Trimming took 1 base from V and 4 from J, leaving 12 bases between them. The germline CDR1 and CDR2 sequences are DFQATT and SNEGSKA (reference sequence). CDR3 length equals 14 residues. Here the CDR3 reads CSARGDGAADTQYF. CDR3 coding DNA: TGCAGTGCTAGAGGGGACGGGGCGGCAGATACGCAGTATTTT.

This clonotype was counted a single time. DNA for the CDR3: TGTGCCAGCAGCTTAATCCGGGCATACGAGCAGTACGTC. This gives the protein CASSLIRAYEQYV. J is TRBJ2-7 and V is TRBV7-8; D not resolved. The ends were cut back, 2 bases at V and 4 bases at J, with 9 bases in the middle. The V gene's germline CDR1 is SGHVS and CDR2 FQNEAQ. The CDR3 length is 13 residues.

The CDR3 bases are TGTGCCAGCAGCTTACGGGGGGGCAGGACAGATACGCAGTATTTT. It encodes CASSLRGGRTDTQYF. The V call is TRBV7-3, the J call TRBJ2-3, with 8 positions matching TRBD2. Germline CDR1 SGHTA, CDR2 FQGTGA. CDR3 length equals 15 residues. V was pared by 2 bases and J by 3 bases, with 4 bases of the junction left unmatched.

This clonotype has more than one count but fewer than ten. The genes are TRBV19 and TRBJ1-4; possible D gene TRBD1, 5 bases. Per the germline V gene, CDR1 is LNHDA and CDR2 is SQIVND (reference sequence). This CDR3 is built from 16 residues. V lost 6 bases and J 0 bases, leaving 14 bases between the germline ends. The CDR3 sequence: CASSPPGHATNEKLFF. The CDR3 nucleotides are TGTGCCAGTAGCCCCCCCGGACACGCAACTAATGAAAAACTGTTTTTT. Together with reference TRBV19 and TRBJ1-4, the CDR3 gives the full variable domain: DGGITQSPKYLFRKEGQNVTLSCEQNLNHDAMYWYRQDPGQGLRLIYYSQIVNDFQKGDIAEGYSVSREKKESFPLTVTSAQKNPTAFYLCASSPPGHATNEKLFFGSGTQLSVL.

This chain links TRBV4-1 with TRBJ2-2, with D possibly matching TRBD1 (6 bases). This CDR3 comprises 17 residues. V was pared by 4 bases and J by 4 bases, with 19 bases between. CDR1 is MGHRA and CDR2 is YSYEKL in the germline V gene. The CDR3 sequence: CASSRDTGFWGTGELFF. As DNA, the CDR3 is TGCGCCAGCAGCCGGGACACCGGTTTTTGGGGCACCGGGGAGCTGTTTTTT.

This clonotype was picked up a small number of times. V is TRBV7-8 and J is TRBJ2-3; TRBD2 aligns across 8 bases. V lost 5 bases and J lost 4; bases outside the gene matches: 14. The germline V gene encodes CDR1 SGHVS and CDR2 FQNEAQ. The CDR3 covers 17 residues. The CDR3 loop reads CASSNKRGSGEADTQYF. The CDR3 coding sequence is TGTGCCAGCAGCAATAAGAGGGGTAGCGGGGAGGCAGATACGCAGTATTTT.

The genes are TRBV24-1 and TRBJ2-2; maybe TRBD1 (6 bases). The CDR3 covers 15 residues. V dropped 2 bases and J dropped 7 bases, with 13 bases sitting between them. The V gene's germline CDR1 is KGHDR and CDR2 SFDVKD. The CDR3 reads CATSDSWGPNGELFF. The CDR3 nucleotides read TGTGCCACCAGTGATTCTTGGGGGCCCAACGGGGAGCTGTTTTTT.

Only a few counts were recorded for this clonotype. The V gene is TRBV4-1, the J gene TRBJ2-3; 7 nucleotides agree with TRBD2. After removal of 0 bases from V and 1 base from J, the junction contained 1 base not matched to a gene. The CDR3 spans 15 residues. Looked up from germline, CDR1 is MGHRA and CDR2 is YSYEKL. The CDR3 sequence is CASSQEGGGTDTQYF. The DNA of the CDR3 is TGCGCCAGCAGCCAAGAGGGGGGGGGCACAGATACGCAGTATTTT.

This clonotype was detected ten times or more. This chain links TRBV15 with TRBJ2-1; no firm D call. V was clipped by 3 bases and J by 2 bases, with 8 bases between them. The length of the CDR3 is 14 residues. CDR1 and CDR2 (germline): LNHNV, YYDKDF (reference sequence). CDR3 DNA sequence: TGTGCCACCAGCAGGGGCCAGGCCTACAATGAGCAGTTCTTC. Protein sequence: CATSRGQAYNEQFF.

V is TRBV6-2 or TRBV6-3 and J is TRBJ2-3; D is ambiguous. Looked up from germline, CDR1 is MNHEY and CDR2 is SVGEGT. The CDR3 extends over 12 amino acids. The V and J ends lost 6 bases and 4 bases respectively, with 8 bases between them. The CDR3 DNA reads as TGTGCCAGCAGCAGGAGTGCAGATACGCAGTATTTT. Translating gives CASSRSADTQYF.

This clonotype was observed a handful of times. The chain is built from TRBV27 and TRBJ1-5; maybe TRBD1 (5 bases). Trimming pared 1 base from V and 7 bases from J, leaving 17 bases between. The V gene's germline CDR1 is MNHEY and CDR2 SMNVEV (reference sequence). This CDR3 has 16 amino acids. The CDR3 sequence: CASSLWRGSAGQPQHF. DNA of the CDR3: TGTGCCAGCAGTTTATGGAGAGGGTCGGCAGGGCAGCCCCAGCATTTT.

A few counts support this clonotype. The rearrangement links TRBV2 to TRBJ2-7; a weak D match, TRBD1 (6 bases). From germline, CDR1 is SNHLY and CDR2 FYNNEI. This CDR3 spans 15 amino acids. V lost 5 bases and J 5 bases, leaving 19 bases between the germline ends. CDR3 DNA sequence: TGTGCCAGCAGTACCGGGACAATCTATTCCCACGAGCAGTACTTC. Protein product: CASSTGTIYSHEQYF.

This clonotype showed up many times. V usage is TRBV18 and J usage is TRBJ1-1, with a tentative D call TRBD1 (5 bases). CDR3 length: 14 amino acids. V was trimmed by 6 bases and J by 1 base, leaving 12 bases between them. CDR1 KGHSH and CDR2 LQKENI come from the germline V gene. This CDR3 is CASSEGSSNTEAFF. The CDR3 bases are TGTGCCAGCTCCGAGGGGTCGTCGAACACTGAAGCTTTCTTT.

The chain has TRBV20-1 and TRBJ2-5; TRBD1 aligns across 8 bases. The trim removed 4 bases at V and 1 base at J, leaving 8 bases unmatched. The CDR3 extends over 15 amino acids. Germline CDR1 and CDR2: DFQATT and SNEGSKA (reference sequence). For the CDR3, the DNA is TGCAGTGCTATACCTTACGGGACAGGCCAAGAGACCCAGTACTTC. This translates into CSAIPYGTGQETQYF.

There are a few counts of this clonotype. CDR3 nucleotides: TGCGCCAGCAGCTTGGAGGGGGGGCGCAATACCGGGGAGCTGTTTTTT. It encodes CASSLEGGRNTGELFF. This rearrangement joins TRBV5-1 to TRBJ2-2, with TRBD2 as a possible D gene (7 bases). The CDR3 totals 16 residues. Trimming removed 0 bases at V and 5 bases at J, with 14 bases between. CDR1 is SGHRS and CDR2 is YFSETQ in the germline V gene.

The sample holds a few counts of this clonotype. This sequence joins TRBV18 and TRBJ2-7; D is unresolved. The CDR3 is 12 amino acids. The germline V and J ends were trimmed by 4 bases and 0 bases, with 4 bases remaining between them. CDR1 KGHSH and CDR2 LQKENI come from the germline V gene. This CDR3 is CASSHGSYEQYF. The CDR3 DNA sequence: TGTGCCAGCTCACATGGCTCCTACGAGCAGTACTTC.